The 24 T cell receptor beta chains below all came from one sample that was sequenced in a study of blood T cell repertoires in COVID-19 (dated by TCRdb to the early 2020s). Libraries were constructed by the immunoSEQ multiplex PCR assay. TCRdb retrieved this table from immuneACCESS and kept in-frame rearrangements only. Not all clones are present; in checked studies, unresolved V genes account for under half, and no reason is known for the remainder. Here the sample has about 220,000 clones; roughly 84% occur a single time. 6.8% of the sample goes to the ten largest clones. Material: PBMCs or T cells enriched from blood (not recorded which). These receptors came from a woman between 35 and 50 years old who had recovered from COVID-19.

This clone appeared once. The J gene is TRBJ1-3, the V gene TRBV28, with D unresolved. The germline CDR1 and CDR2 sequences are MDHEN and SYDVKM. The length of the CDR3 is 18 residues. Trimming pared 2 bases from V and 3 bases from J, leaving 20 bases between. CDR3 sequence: CASSLRALGGQSGNTIYF. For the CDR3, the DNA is TGTGCCAGCAGTTTAAGGGCTTTGGGAGGGCAAAGTGGAAACACCATATATTTT.

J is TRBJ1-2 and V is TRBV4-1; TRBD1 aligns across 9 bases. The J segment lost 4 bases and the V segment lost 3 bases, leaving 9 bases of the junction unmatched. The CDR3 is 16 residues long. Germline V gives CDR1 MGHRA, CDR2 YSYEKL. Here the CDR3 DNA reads TGCGCCAGCAGCCAGGACCGGGACAGGGTCTTCTATGGCTACACCTTC. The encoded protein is CASSQDRDRVFYGYTF.

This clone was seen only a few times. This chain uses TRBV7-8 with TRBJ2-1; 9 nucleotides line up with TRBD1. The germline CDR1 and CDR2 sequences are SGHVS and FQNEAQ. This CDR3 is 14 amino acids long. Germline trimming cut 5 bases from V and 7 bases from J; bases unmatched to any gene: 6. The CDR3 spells CASSLRQGGNEQFF. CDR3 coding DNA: TGTGCCAGCAGCCTAAGACAGGGGGGGAATGAGCAGTTCTTC.

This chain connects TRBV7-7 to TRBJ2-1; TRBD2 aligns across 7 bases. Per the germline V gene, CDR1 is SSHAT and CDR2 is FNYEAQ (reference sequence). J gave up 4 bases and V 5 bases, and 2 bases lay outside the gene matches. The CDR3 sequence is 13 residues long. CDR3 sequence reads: CASSQGLYNEQFF. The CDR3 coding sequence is TGTGCCAGCAGCCAGGGACTATACAATGAGCAGTTCTTC.

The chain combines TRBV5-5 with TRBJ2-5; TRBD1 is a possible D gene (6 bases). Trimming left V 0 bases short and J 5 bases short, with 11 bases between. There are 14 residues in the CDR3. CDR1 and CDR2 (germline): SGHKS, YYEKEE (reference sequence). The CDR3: CASSLEGVRETQYF. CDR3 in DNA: TGTGCCAGCAGCTTGGAGGGGGTTCGCGAGACCCAGTACTTC.

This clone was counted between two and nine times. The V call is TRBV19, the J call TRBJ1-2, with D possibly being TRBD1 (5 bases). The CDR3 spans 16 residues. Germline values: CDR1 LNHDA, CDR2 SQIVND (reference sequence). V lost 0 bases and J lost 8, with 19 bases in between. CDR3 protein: CASSIDSAQGVSGYTF. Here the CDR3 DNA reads TGTGCCAGTAGTATAGATTCCGCGCAAGGGGTGAGCGGCTACACCTTC. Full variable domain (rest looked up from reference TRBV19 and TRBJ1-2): DGGITQSPKYLFRKEGQNVTLSCEQNLNHDAMYWYRQDPGQGLRLIYYSQIVNDFQKGDIAEGYSVSREKKESFPLTVTSAQKNPTAFYLCASSIDSAQGVSGYTFGSGTRLTVV.

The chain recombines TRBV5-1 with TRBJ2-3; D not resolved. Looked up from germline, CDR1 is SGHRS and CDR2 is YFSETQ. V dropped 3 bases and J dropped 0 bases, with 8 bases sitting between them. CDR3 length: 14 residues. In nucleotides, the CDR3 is TGCGCCAGCAGCTATGGGCAGAGCACAGATACGCAGTATTTT. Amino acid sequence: CASSYGQSTDTQYF.

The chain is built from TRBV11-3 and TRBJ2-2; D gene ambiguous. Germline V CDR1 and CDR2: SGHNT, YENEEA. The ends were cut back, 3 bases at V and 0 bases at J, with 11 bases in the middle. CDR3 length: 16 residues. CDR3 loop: CASSFGVLANTGELFF. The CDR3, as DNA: TGTGCCAGCAGCTTTGGAGTTCTCGCGAACACCGGGGAGCTGTTTTTT. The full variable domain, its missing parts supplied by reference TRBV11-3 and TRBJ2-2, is EAGVVQSPRYKIIEKKQPVAFWCNPISGHNTLYWYLQNLGQGPELLIRYENEEAVDDSQLPKDRFSAERLKGVDSTLKIQPAELGDSAVYLCASSFGVLANTGELFFGEGSRLTVL.

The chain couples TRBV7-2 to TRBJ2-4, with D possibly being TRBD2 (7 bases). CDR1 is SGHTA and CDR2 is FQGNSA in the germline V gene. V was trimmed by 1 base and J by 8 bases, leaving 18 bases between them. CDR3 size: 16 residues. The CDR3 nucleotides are TGTGCCAGCAGCTTAGTTGGGGGGGCGAAAGGGTACATTCAGTACTTC. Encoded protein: CASSLVGGAKGYIQYF.

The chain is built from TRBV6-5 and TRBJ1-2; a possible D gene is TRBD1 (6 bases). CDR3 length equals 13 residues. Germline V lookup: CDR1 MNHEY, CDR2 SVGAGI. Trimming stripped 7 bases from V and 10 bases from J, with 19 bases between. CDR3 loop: CASTNRDTLNYTF. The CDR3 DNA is TGTGCCAGCACCAACAGGGATACCCTCAACTACACCTTC.

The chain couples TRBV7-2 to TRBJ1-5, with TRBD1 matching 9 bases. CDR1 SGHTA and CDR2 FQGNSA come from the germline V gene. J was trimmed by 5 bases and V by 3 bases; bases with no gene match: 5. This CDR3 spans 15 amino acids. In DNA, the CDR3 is TGTGCCAGCAGCTTGGGACAGGGATGGGATCAGCCCCAGCATTTT. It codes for CASSLGQGWDQPQHF.

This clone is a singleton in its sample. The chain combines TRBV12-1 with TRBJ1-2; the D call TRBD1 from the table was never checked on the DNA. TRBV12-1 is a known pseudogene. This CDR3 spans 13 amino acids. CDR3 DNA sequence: TGTGCCAGCAGCTTTTCGACAGGGATGGGCTACACCTTC. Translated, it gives CASSFSTGMGYTF.

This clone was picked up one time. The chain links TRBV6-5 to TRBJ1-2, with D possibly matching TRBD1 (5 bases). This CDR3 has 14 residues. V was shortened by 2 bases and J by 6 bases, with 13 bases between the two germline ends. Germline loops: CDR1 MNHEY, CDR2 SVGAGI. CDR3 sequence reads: CASSYTRQNHGYTF. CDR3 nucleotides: TGTGCCAGCAGTTACACTCGACAGAATCATGGCTACACCTTC.

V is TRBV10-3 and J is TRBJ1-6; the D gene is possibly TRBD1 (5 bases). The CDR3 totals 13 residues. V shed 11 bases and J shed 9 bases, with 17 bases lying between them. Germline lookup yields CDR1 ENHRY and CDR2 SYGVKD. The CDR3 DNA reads TGTGCCGCGGGGATGGGGGAAGCTTCACCCCTCCACTTT. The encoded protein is CAAGMGEASPLHF.

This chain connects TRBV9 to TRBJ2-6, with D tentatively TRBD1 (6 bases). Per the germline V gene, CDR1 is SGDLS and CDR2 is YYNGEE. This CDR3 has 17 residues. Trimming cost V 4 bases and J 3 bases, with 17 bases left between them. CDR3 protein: CASSPWTAQSGANVLTF. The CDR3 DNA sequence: TGTGCCAGCAGCCCTTGGACAGCCCAGAGTGGGGCCAACGTCCTGACTTTC.

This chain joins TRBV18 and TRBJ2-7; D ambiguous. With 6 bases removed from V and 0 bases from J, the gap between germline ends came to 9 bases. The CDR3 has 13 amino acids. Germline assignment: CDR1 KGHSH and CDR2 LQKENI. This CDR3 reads CASSRSGSYEQYF. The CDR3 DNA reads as TGTGCCAGCTCCCGCAGTGGCTCCTACGAGCAGTACTTC.

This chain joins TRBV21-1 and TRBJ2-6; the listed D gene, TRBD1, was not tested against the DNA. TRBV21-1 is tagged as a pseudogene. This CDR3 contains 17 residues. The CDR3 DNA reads TGTGCCAGCAGCAGAGCCGGGCAGGGCTCTGGGGCCAACGTCCTGACTTTC. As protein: CASSRAGQGSGANVLTF.

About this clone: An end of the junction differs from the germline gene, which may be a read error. The DNA for the CDR3 is TGTGCCAGCAGCGCGGGCCAAAAAACCATTCAGTACTTC. Its translation: CASSAGQKTIQYF. The chain combines TRBV7-2 with TRBJ2-4; TRBD2 might be the D (5 bases). The germline V gene has CDR1 SGHTA and CDR2 FQGNSA. The CDR3 spans 13 residues.

CDR3 DNA: TGTGCCAGCAGCACAGGGACTAGCGAAATGAACACCGGGGAGCTGTTTTTT. This gives the protein CASSTGTSEMNTGELFF. This sequence joins TRBV7-9 and TRBJ2-2, with 10 positions matching TRBD2. This CDR3 is 17 amino acids long. With V trimmed by 5 bases and J by 1 base, 7 bases remained unmatched. Germline V gives CDR1 SEHNR, CDR2 FQNEAQ (reference sequence).

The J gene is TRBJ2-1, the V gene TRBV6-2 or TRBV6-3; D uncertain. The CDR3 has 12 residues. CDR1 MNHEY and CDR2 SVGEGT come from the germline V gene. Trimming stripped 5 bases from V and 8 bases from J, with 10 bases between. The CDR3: CASSGPPHEQFF. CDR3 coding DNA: TGTGCCAGCAGTGGCCCACCCCATGAGCAGTTCTTC.

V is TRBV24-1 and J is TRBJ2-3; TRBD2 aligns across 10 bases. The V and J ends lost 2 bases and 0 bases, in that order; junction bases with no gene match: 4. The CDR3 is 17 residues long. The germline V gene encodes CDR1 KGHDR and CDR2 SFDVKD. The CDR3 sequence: CATSDWASGSSTDTQYF. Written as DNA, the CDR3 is TGTGCCACCAGTGATTGGGCTAGCGGGAGTAGCACAGATACGCAGTATTTT.

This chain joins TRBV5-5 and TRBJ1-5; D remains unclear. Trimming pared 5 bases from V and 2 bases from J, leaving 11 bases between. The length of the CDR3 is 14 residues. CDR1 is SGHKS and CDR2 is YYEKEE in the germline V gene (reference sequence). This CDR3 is CASSILAGNQPQHF. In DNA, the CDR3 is TGTGCCAGCAGTATTCTGGCGGGCAATCAGCCCCAGCATTTT.

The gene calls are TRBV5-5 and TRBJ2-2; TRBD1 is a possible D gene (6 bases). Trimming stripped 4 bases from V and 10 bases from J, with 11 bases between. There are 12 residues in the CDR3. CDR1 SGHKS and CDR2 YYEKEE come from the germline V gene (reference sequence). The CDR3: CASSQQGEELFF. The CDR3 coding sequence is TGTGCCAGCAGCCAACAGGGTGAGGAGCTGTTTTTT. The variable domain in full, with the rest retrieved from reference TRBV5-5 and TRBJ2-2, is DAGVTQSPTHLIKTRGQQVTLRCSPISGHKSVSWYQQVLGQGPQFIFQYYEKEERGRGNFPDRFSARQFPNYSSELNVNALLLGDSALYLCASSQQGEELFFGEGSRLTVL.

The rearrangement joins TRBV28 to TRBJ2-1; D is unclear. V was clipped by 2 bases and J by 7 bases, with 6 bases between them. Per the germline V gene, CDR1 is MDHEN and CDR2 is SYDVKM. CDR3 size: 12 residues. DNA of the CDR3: TGTGCCAGCAGTTTAGTCAGAAATGAGCAGTTCTTC. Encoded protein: CASSLVRNEQFF.